What follows describes a single TCR beta chain. Generated by immunoSEQ multiplex PCR, the TCRdb table keeps only in-frame clones and is missing some. The table includes about 59,000 clones, roughly 84% detected once. These data originate in a study of blood T cell repertoires in COVID-19. Study details: Sample material is recorded as cDNA or gDNA derived from T cells, B-cell-depleted T cells, or PBMCs.

The CDR3 has 18 amino acids. Germline V gene data show CDR1 as LGHNA and CDR2 as YNFKEQ. The ends were cut back, 0 bases at V and 0 bases at J, with 12 bases in the middle. The chain has TRBV4-2 and TRBJ2-6; D is possibly TRBD1 (5 bases). The sample was peripheral blood. The receptor comes from a woman in her seventies with acute or convalescent COVID-19. Here the CDR3 DNA reads TGTGCCAGCAGCCAAGAATTTATTAGGGGCTCTGGGGCCAACGTCCTGACTTTC. Residues: CASSQEFIRGSGANVLTF.